These 15 T cell receptor beta chains share one sample of origin, sequenced in a study of human T cells and chemical hapten exposure. Via MiXCR, TCRdb re-called the RACE reads, giving one row per CDR3 protein. Here the sample spans 370,000 or so distinct CDR3 sequences, approximately 4.4% being singletons. Time point meaning: patch test 1, 2 weeks after DPC sensitization. Treatment specified: therapeutic diphenylcyclopropenone sensitization with weekly scalp DPC. The specimen comprised whole blood, sampled in connection with sensitization to the hapten diphenylcyclopropenone (DPC). The receptors derive from a woman in her forties or fifties with alopecia areata. Some clones in this sample may be carry-over from other donors' samples.

This clonotype was found a few times. The rearrangement links TRBV27 to TRBJ1-3; no firm D call. Germline V CDR1 and CDR2: MNHEY, SMNVEV (reference sequence). V lost 2 bases and J lost 0, with 11 bases in between. The CDR3 sequence is 16 residues long. CDR3 sequence (DNA): TGTGCCAGCAGTTTAACCGGACTGCCCTCTGGAAACACCATATATTTT. Its protein is CASSLTGLPSGNTIYF.

This clonotype showed up just a few times. The rearrangement uses TRBV12-3 or TRBV12-4 and TRBJ1-1, with 7 bases matching TRBD1. This CDR3 has 16 residues. V was clipped by 3 bases and J by 4 bases; unmatched bases: 11. The CDR3 bases are TGTGCCAGCAGTTTCCGAGGGGGCGCTGGGGGCACTGAAGCTTTCTTT. Translating gives CASSFRGGAGGTEAFF.

The V gene is TRBV9, the J gene TRBJ1-1, with D uncertain. The CDR3 length is 14 residues. The V gene lost 3 bases and the J gene lost 1 base, with 10 bases spanning the gap. CDR1 and CDR2 (germline): SGDLS, YYNGEE. As DNA, the CDR3 is TGTGCCAGCAGCGGCCCCCGAAGGAACACTGAAGCTTTCTTT. Translating gives CASSGPRRNTEAFF. Variable domain in full (rest from reference TRBV9 and TRBJ1-1): DSGVTQTPKHLITATGQRVTLRCSPRSGDLSVYWYQQSLDQGLQFLIQYYNGEERAKGNILERFSAQQFPDLHSELNLSSLELGDSALYFCASSGPRRNTEAFFGQGTRLTVV.

This clonotype was observed many times. V is TRBV12-3 or TRBV12-4 and J is TRBJ2-7; 9 bases line up with TRBD2. The J segment lost 5 bases and the V segment lost 2 bases, leaving 7 bases of the junction unmatched. The CDR3 spans 15 residues. CDR3 coding DNA: TGTGCCAGCAGTTTATGGGCGGGAGGGTTGGACGAGCAGTACTTC. This translates into CASSLWAGGLDEQYF.

Many counts were recorded for this clonotype. The chain couples TRBV6-5 to TRBJ2-4; 7 bases agree with TRBD1. The J segment lost 0 bases and the V segment lost 5 bases, leaving 10 bases of the junction unmatched. This CDR3 is built from 17 residues. CDR1 MNHEY and CDR2 SVGAGI come from the germline V gene. The CDR3 loop reads CASSPGTAGLAKNIQYF. CDR3 DNA sequence: TGTGCCAGCAGTCCTGGGACAGCTGGCCTAGCCAAAAACATTCAGTACTTC.

This clonotype came up many times. The chain joins TRBV5-4 to TRBJ1-4; TRBD1 aligns across 7 bases. V was pared by 3 bases and J by 7 bases, with 3 bases of the junction left unmatched. The CDR3 consists of 13 residues. Looked up from germline, CDR1 is SGHNT and CDR2 is YYREEE (reference sequence). The CDR3 DNA reads TGTGCCAGCAGCTCAGGGGGGGGTGAAAAACTGTTTTTT. Its translation: CASSSGGGEKLFF.

This clonotype showed up many times. The chain links TRBV3-1 to TRBJ2-3; no clear D gene. This CDR3 has 12 amino acids. Between the trimmed V and J ends, which lost 1 base and 4 bases, there was a span of 3 bases. From germline, CDR1 is LGHDT and CDR2 YNNKEL (reference sequence). In nucleotides, the CDR3 is TGTGCCAGCAGCCAAGGCCCAGATACGCAGTATTTT. Protein sequence: CASSQGPDTQYF.

This clonotype was picked up many times. In nucleotides, the CDR3 is TGTGCCAGCAGCGTATCTAGCGGGGCCTACAATGAGCAGTTCTTC. Protein: CASSVSSGAYNEQFF. The chain has TRBV9 and TRBJ2-1, with TRBD2 matching 9 bases. The CDR3 is made up of 15 amino acids. J lost 2 bases, V lost 1 base, and 1 base had no gene match. Germline CDR1 and CDR2: SGDLS and YYNGEE. Together with reference TRBV9 and TRBJ2-1, the CDR3 gives the full variable domain: DSGVTQTPKHLITATGQRVTLRCSPRSGDLSVYWYQQSLDQGLQFLIQYYNGEERAKGNILERFSAQQFPDLHSELNLSSLELGDSALYFCASSVSSGAYNEQFFGPGTRLTVL.

There are many counts of this clonotype. CDR3 loop: CASSWGPGRDTYNEQFF. For the CDR3, the DNA is TGTGCCAGCAGCTGGGGTCCTGGGCGGGATACATACAATGAGCAGTTCTTC. This rearrangement joins TRBV7-8 to TRBJ2-1; TRBD2 is a possible D gene (6 bases). The CDR3 extends over 17 amino acids. CDR1 and CDR2 (germline): SGHVS, FQNEAQ. V dropped 4 bases and J dropped 4 bases, with 20 bases sitting between them.

There are many counts of this clonotype. This chain connects TRBV7-9 to TRBJ2-3, with D perhaps TRBD1 (6 bases). CDR3 length equals 14 residues. CDR1 and CDR2 from the germline V gene are SEHNR and FQNEAQ (reference sequence). Between the trimmed V and J ends, which lost 6 bases and 2 bases, there was a span of 12 bases. The CDR3 region has the DNA TGTGCCAGCAGGGGACATCCGGCCACAGATACGCAGTATTTT. Protein: CASRGHPATDTQYF.

Regarding this clonotype: Possible read error: a much larger clone is one base away. The rearrangement joins TRBV20-1 to TRBJ2-3; a possible D gene is TRBD1 (5 bases). The CDR3 loop spans 12 amino acids. CDR1 is DFQATT and CDR2 is SNEGSKA in the germline V gene (reference sequence). The CDR3 bases are TGCAGTGCTATACAGGTCACAGATACGCTGTATTTT. As protein: CSAIQVTDTLYF.

The table lists this clonotype with many counts. The V call is TRBV28, the J call TRBJ2-1; D remains ambiguous. V was shortened by 1 base and J by 8 bases, with 15 bases between the two germline ends. The length of the CDR3 is 15 residues. Germline loops: CDR1 MDHEN, CDR2 SYDVKM. CDR3 amino acids: CASSLSLRGRDEQFF. The CDR3 region has the DNA TGTGCCAGCAGTTTATCTCTCCGAGGTCGGGATGAGCAGTTCTTC.

This clonotype was observed a few times. This rearrangement joins TRBV14 to TRBJ1-4; possibly TRBD1 for D (5 bases). The CDR3 runs to 14 residues. Germline loops: CDR1 SGHDN, CDR2 FVKESK. Between the trimmed V and J ends, which lost 8 bases and 3 bases, there was a span of 13 bases. CDR3 amino acids: CASRRGSANEKLFF. The CDR3 DNA sequence: TGTGCCAGCCGTCGGGGGAGCGCTAATGAAAAACTGTTTTTT.

This clonotype has ten or more counts. V and J are TRBV12-3 or TRBV12-4 and TRBJ1-1; unclear D gene. The CDR3 consists of 14 residues. Trimming took 1 base from V and 0 from J, leaving 6 bases between them. Here the CDR3 reads CASSLGRLNTEAFF. In DNA, the CDR3 is TGTGCCAGCAGTTTAGGGCGGCTGAACACTGAAGCTTTCTTT.

This clonotype was detected ten times or more. The rearrangement links TRBV6-5 to TRBJ1-3; unclear D gene. CDR3 length: 15 amino acids. The germline V and J ends were trimmed by 2 bases and 0 bases, with 8 bases remaining between them. Germline V CDR1 and CDR2: MNHEY, SVGAGI. This CDR3 reads CASSYLPHSGNTIYF. The CDR3 DNA is TGTGCCAGCAGTTACCTCCCCCACTCTGGAAACACCATATATTTT.